The source of this TCR beta chain is a study of blood T cells in healthy people across ages. Notes on the study in general: Measured against age, TCR beta diversity per million T cells decreased in a roughly linear manner.

Deletions cut 5 bases from V and 4 bases from J, with 9 bases between. Germline values: CDR1 LGHDT, CDR2 YNNKEL (reference sequence). The length of the CDR3 is 12 residues. As concerns this clonotype: What it binds is not known.

Next came a second PCR, run for roughly 6 to 11 cycles, which used a sample-barcoded 5' primer along with a J-beta primer mix. TCRdb used MiXCR to reprocess the 5' RACE reads, holding one entry per CDR3 protein. The sample lists about 680,000 distinct CDR3 sequences, 45% to 50% seen once, with around a third in the top ten. The sequencing input was blood. This TCR derives from a woman in her fifties or sixties in good health. The chain links TRBV3-1 to TRBJ2-7, with D unclear. Written as DNA, the CDR3 is TGTGCCAGCAGCAGGGTACGATACGAGCAGTACTTC. Translated: CASSRVRYEQYF.